The rows below give T cell receptor beta chains drawn from one sample of a study of CD8 T cells in Susac syndrome. A single record per CDR3 protein comes from TCRdb applying MiXCR to the immunoSEQ multiplex PCR reads. Among 150,000 or so distinct CDR3 sequences listed, 90% to 95% were seen once. Specimen: CD4+ T cells from PBMCs. All receptors derive from a human donor with Susac syndrome. Each CDR3 is given with its conserved first and last residue.

V	J	CDR3
TRBV5-1	TRBJ2-3	CASSLLQITDTQYF
TRBV4-3	TRBJ2-2	CASSRAGELFF
TRBV29-1	TRBJ2-7	CSVATSGSGGEQYF
TRBV18	TRBJ2-4	CASSPTSGLGNIQYF
TRBV11-2	TRBJ2-7	CASSLGMYEQYF
TRBV5-1	TRBJ2-4	CASSPGLAGGDSNIQYF
TRBV20-1	TRBJ2-5	CSAAWGSTQETQYF
TRBV25-1	TRBJ2-7	CASSESGTGGSEQYF
TRBV25-1	TRBJ2-2	CASSDSKNTGELFF
TRBV20-1	TRBJ1-1	CSARGGISTSVTEAFF
TRBV7-9	TRBJ1-2	CASSSRGQDRGYTF
TRBV27	TRBJ2-3	CASSSLVTGADTQYF
TRBV5-1	TRBJ2-5	CASSLVTKQETQYF
TRBV2	TRBJ2-7	CASSRTSGAYEQYF
TRBV21-1	TRBJ2-3	CAYSSGTGTVTDTQYF
TRBV15	TRBJ2-2	CATRRGGTGELFF
TRBV7-9	TRBJ1-6	CASSLGRTESSPLHF
TRBV7-3	TRBJ2-6	CASSYQGAGANVLTF
TRBV9	TRBJ2-2	CASSVRGPGELFF
TRBV9	TRBJ1-2	CASSVSGTHGYTF
TRBV7-9	TRBJ2-5	CASSSSGGVGKETQYF
TRBV6-1	TRBJ1-2	CASNRSGRQRAGYGYTF
TRBV20-1	TRBJ2-3	CSPQGAGADTQYF
TRBV12-3/TRBV12-4	TRBJ1-2	CASSFRQTYGYTF
TRBV3-1	TRBJ2-1	CASSQGTGRNEQFF
TRBV4-1	TRBJ1-6	CASSQDFFIPPLHF
TRBV7-3	TRBJ2-2	CASSLQGTNTGELFF
TRBV6-2/TRBV6-3	TRBJ1-2	CASSRRDYGYTF
TRBV7-2	TRBJ2-7	CASSLFQTGPSYEQYF
TRBV3-1	TRBJ2-7	CASADADYEQYF
TRBV3-1	TRBJ1-6	CASKSTSSYNSPLHF
TRBV9	TRBJ1-1	CASSRRRTMNTEAFF
TRBV14	TRBJ1-4	CASSRAGNEKLFF